What follows are 27 T cell receptor beta chains derived from one specimen sequenced in a study of T cells in Graves' hyperthyroidism and ophthalmopathy. Amplification yielded TCR beta CDR3 regions, with RNA transcripts as the source. TCR CDR3 underwent first-round RT-PCR with the HTBI primer set. TCRdb re-called the multiplex PCR reads through MiXCR, storing one row per CDR3 protein. The profile covers approximately 400,000 distinct CDR3 sequences, with 15% to 18% appearing a single time and around 14% taken by the ten largest. The sequenced sample consisted of blood. These receptors all come from a woman under 30 with Graves' hyperthyroidism.

This clonotype was picked up a small number of times. V usage is TRBV7-8 and J usage is TRBJ2-7; possibly TRBD1 for D (7 bases). Trimming removed 4 bases from V and 2 bases from J, with 12 bases in between. Germline CDR1 reads SGHVS; CDR2 reads FQNEAQ. The CDR3 has 14 residues. The CDR3 region has the DNA TGTGCCAGCAGCTCGGCGGGACAGCCCTACGAGCAGTACTTC. As protein: CASSSAGQPYEQYF. The full variable domain, its missing parts supplied by reference TRBV7-8 and TRBJ2-7, is GAGVSQSPRYKVAKRGQDVALRCDPISGHVSLFWYQQALGQGPEFLTYFQNEAQLDKSGLPSDRFFAERPEGSVSTLKIQRTQQEDSAVYLCASSSAGQPYEQYFGPGTRLTVT.

This clonotype was observed many times. The chain combines TRBV7-8 with TRBJ2-1; 8 bases are shared with TRBD2. The germline gives CDR1 SGHVS, CDR2 FQNEAQ. This CDR3 is 15 amino acids long. V shed 2 bases and J 5 bases; nucleotides not matched to a gene: 5. CDR3 coding DNA: TGTGCCAGCAGCTTATGGGCGGGGGGAAACAATGAGCAGTTCTTC. It codes for CASSLWAGGNNEQFF.

This clonotype was observed a handful of times. The chain employs TRBV2 and TRBJ2-2, with D maybe TRBD2 (6 bases). V lost 6 bases and J 4 bases, leaving 6 bases between the germline ends. The CDR3 is 12 amino acids. Germline assignment: CDR1 SNHLY and CDR2 FYNNEI. The CDR3, as DNA: TGTGCCAGCAGCGGGGGCACCGGGGAGCTGTTTTTT. This encodes CASSGGTGELFF.

This clonotype was observed at least ten times. V gene TRBV11-1 combines with J gene TRBJ2-7, with 9 bases fitting TRBD2. From germline, CDR1 is SGHAT and CDR2 FQDESV (reference sequence). The CDR3 is 17 amino acids. V gave up 4 bases and J gave up 5 bases; unmatched junction bases: 15. The CDR3 DNA is TGTGCCAGCAGCTATAGACCGGCGGGGGGGCCCTGGAACGAGCAGTACTTC. Translation: CASSYRPAGGPWNEQYF.

DNA of the CDR3: TGTGCCAGCAGCCTTCCTTTGGCGTCTTGGAACACCGGGGAGCTGTTTTTT. Translation: CASSLPLASWNTGELFF. V usage is TRBV3-1 and J usage is TRBJ2-2; D not resolved. Trimming took off 4 bases at V and 1 base at J, with 16 bases between the two ends. Germline V gene lookup returns CDR1 LGHDT and CDR2 YNNKEL (reference sequence). CDR3 length equals 17 residues.

This rearrangement joins TRBV20-1 to TRBJ1-4; 11 bases agree with TRBD1. Germline-derived CDR1 and CDR2 are DFQATT and SNEGSKA (reference sequence). Trimming took 6 bases from V and 3 from J; bases not matched to a gene: 12. The CDR3 consists of 17 residues. For the CDR3, the DNA is TGCAGTGCCCCGGAAGGGACAGGGGGTCGAGCTAATGAAAAACTGTTTTTT. It specifies CSAPEGTGGRANEKLFF.

In this sample, this clonotype turned up many times. This chain links TRBV15 with TRBJ2-7, with D perhaps TRBD1 (6 bases). The CDR3 spans 14 residues. CDR1 is LNHNV, CDR2 YYDKDF, per germline (reference sequence). V was cut by 1 base and J by 7 bases, with 14 bases left in between. The CDR3 DNA is TGTGCCACCAGCAGAGGAACAGGGTCGAGGGAGCAGTACTTC. This gives the protein CATSRGTGSREQYF.

About this clonotype itself: This is likely a read error, given that the CDR3 carries no conserved phenylalanine or tryptophan at its end. The chain recombines TRBV12-3 or TRBV12-4 with TRBJ2-3; 7 bases are shared with TRBD2. The CDR3 loop spans 15 amino acids. Trimming removed 6 bases from V and 1 base from J; junction bases left unmatched: 7. The CDR3 DNA sequence: TGTGCCAGCAGCCAAGAGAGCGGGGGCACAGATACGCAGTATTCT. Amino acid sequence: CASSQESGGTDTQYS.

The table lists this clonotype with many counts. The rearrangement uses TRBV20-1 and TRBJ2-7, with D unresolved. CDR3 length: 14 amino acids. Germline CDR1 and CDR2: DFQATT and SNEGSKA (reference sequence). V lost 3 bases, J lost 4 bases, and 16 bases lay in between. The CDR3 bases are TGCAGTGCTAGGCTTACTCGGGCGTCTTACGAGCAGTACTTC. It specifies CSARLTRASYEQYF.

The J gene is TRBJ1-2, the V gene TRBV4-1; the D gene is possibly TRBD1 (5 bases). Germline CDR1 reads MGHRA; CDR2 reads YSYEKL. CDR3 length: 15 residues. V lost 3 bases, J lost 2 bases, and 13 bases lay in between. The CDR3 protein is CASSHQGLRNYGYTF. The DNA for the CDR3 is TGCGCCAGCAGCCACCAGGGCCTCCGGAACTATGGCTACACCTTC.

This clonotype has more than one count but fewer than ten. The V and J genes are TRBV3-1 and TRBJ2-7; D tentatively reads TRBD1 or TRBD2 (5 bases each). Trimming took off 2 bases at V and 4 bases at J, with 15 bases between the two ends. The CDR3 length is 15 residues. The V gene's germline CDR1 is LGHDT and CDR2 YNNKEL (reference sequence). CDR3 bases: TGTGCCAGCAGCCAAAGCCCGGGGCTAGATTACGAGCAGTACTTC. Protein product: CASSQSPGLDYEQYF.

This clonotype was found many times. V gene TRBV28 combines with J gene TRBJ2-7; 10 bases line up with TRBD1. Germline V lookup: CDR1 MDHEN, CDR2 SYDVKM. V shed 7 bases and J 5 bases; nucleotides not matched to a gene: 5. The CDR3 length is 13 residues. CDR3 loop: CASTTGQGDEQYF. The CDR3 DNA reads TGTGCCAGCACCACCGGACAGGGGGACGAGCAGTACTTC. Variable domain in full (rest from reference TRBV28 and TRBJ2-7): DVKVTQSSRYLVKRTGEKVFLECVQDMDHENMFWYRQDPGLGLRLIYFSYDVKMKEKGDIPEGYSVSREKKERFSLILESASTNQTSMYLCASTTGQGDEQYFGPGTRLTVT.

This clonotype was seen at least ten times. This chain links TRBV7-2 with TRBJ2-7; D remains unclear. The germline CDR1 and CDR2 sequences are SGHTA and FQGNSA. With 7 bases removed from V and 3 bases from J, the gap between germline ends came to 16 bases. The CDR3 contains 14 residues. This chain's CDR3 is CASTYTSTHYEQYF. DNA of the CDR3: TGTGCCAGCACCTACACCTCAACCCACTACGAGCAGTACTTC.

V usage is TRBV9 and J usage is TRBJ2-2; D gene ambiguous. The CDR3 loop spans 14 amino acids. CDR1 and CDR2 (germline): SGDLS, YYNGEE. The V and J ends lost 2 bases and 0 bases respectively, with 5 bases between them. CDR3 amino acids: CASSVKTNTGELFF. CDR3 nucleotide sequence: TGTGCCAGCAGCGTTAAGACGAACACCGGGGAGCTGTTTTTT.

V gene TRBV20-1 combines with J gene TRBJ1-5; no firm D call. V was pared by 5 bases and J by 4 bases, with 21 bases between. Germline CDR1 and CDR2: DFQATT and SNEGSKA (reference sequence). The length of the CDR3 is 16 residues. DNA for the CDR3: TGCAGTGCTTGGCTGCGGGAGGGAACTCAAAATCAGCCCCAGCATTTT. Protein product: CSAWLREGTQNQPQHF.

J is TRBJ2-1 and V is TRBV7-6; 13 nucleotides align to TRBD2. The CDR3 length is 15 residues. The germline gives CDR1 SGHVS, CDR2 FNYEAQ. Unmatched junction bases numbered 4, after V lost 6 bases and J lost 5 bases. The CDR3, as DNA: TGTGCCAGCAGGGAACTAGCGGGGGGGAACAATGAGCAGTTCTTC. Its protein product is CASRELAGGNNEQFF.

This chain connects TRBV14 to TRBJ1-1, with D hard to call. From germline, CDR1 is SGHDN and CDR2 FVKESK. The CDR3 consists of 16 residues. The V and J ends lost 4 bases and 1 base respectively, with 16 bases between them. In nucleotides, the CDR3 is TGTGCCAGCAGCCCCTACAGTATCAGGCCGAACACTGAAGCTTTCTTT. Encoded protein: CASSPYSIRPNTEAFF.

This clonotype was seen more than once but under ten times. The CDR3 sequence is CASSLLPGSSYNSPLHF. The DNA for the CDR3 is TGTGCCAGCAGTTTATTACCAGGGAGCTCCTATAATTCACCCCTCCACTTT. The chain joins TRBV27 to TRBJ1-6, with D possibly matching TRBD1 (5 bases). Deletions cut 1 base from V and 0 bases from J, with 10 bases between. This CDR3 spans 17 amino acids. Germline CDR1 reads MNHEY; CDR2 reads SMNVEV (reference sequence).

This clonotype was found many times. This sequence joins TRBV4-3 and TRBJ1-1; 7 bases align to TRBD1. The CDR3 has 15 amino acids. Germline CDR1 reads LGHNA; CDR2 reads YSLEER. The trim removed 0 bases at V and 6 bases at J, leaving 7 bases unmatched. The CDR3 bases are TGCGCCAGCAGCCAAGAGACAGGGAGATTCGCTGAAGCTTTCTTT. Translating it yields CASSQETGRFAEAFF.

J is TRBJ2-3 and V is TRBV10-1; 7 positions match TRBD1. Germline trimming cut 7 bases from V and 10 bases from J; bases unmatched to any gene: 5. The CDR3 totals 11 residues. Looked up from germline, CDR1 is WNHNN and CDR2 is SYGVQD (reference sequence). This chain's CDR3 is CASMEGGAQYF. The CDR3, as DNA: TGCGCCAGCATGGAAGGGGGCGCGCAGTATTTT.

The chain carries TRBV6-1 and TRBJ2-2; the D gene is possibly TRBD2 (5 bases). Trimming cost V 7 bases and J 4 bases, with 16 bases left between them. CDR1 MNHNS and CDR2 SASEGT come from the germline V gene. This CDR3 has 15 residues. This CDR3 reads CASTFRDPGTGELFF. In DNA, the CDR3 is TGTGCCAGCACCTTCCGGGATCCGGGCACCGGGGAGCTGTTTTTT.

The count of this clonotype is one. This chain joins TRBV18 and TRBJ2-3; 10 bases map to TRBD2. The germline CDR1 and CDR2 sequences are KGHSH and LQKENI. The ends lost 0 bases at V and 3 bases at J; junction bases unmatched: 6. The CDR3 loop spans 17 amino acids. This CDR3 is CASSPPGLAGVTDTQYF. Written as DNA, the CDR3 is TGTGCCAGCTCACCACCCGGGCTAGCGGGAGTTACAGATACGCAGTATTTT. The full variable domain, in which reference TRBV18 and TRBJ2-3 provide the parts outside the CDR3, is NAGVMQNPRHLVRRRGQEARLRCSPMKGHSHVYWYRQLPEEGLKFMVYLQKENIIDESGMPKERFSAEFPKEGPSILRIQQVVRGDSAAYFCASSPPGLAGVTDTQYFGPGTRLTVL.

This clonotype was seen repeatedly, ten times or more. The CDR3 spells CASRARRAGLTDTQYF. DNA for the CDR3: TGTGCCAGCAGAGCCCGGAGGGCGGGACTAACTGATACGCAGTATTTT. This chain uses TRBV7-8 with TRBJ2-3; TRBD2 agrees at 7 bases. V shed 6 bases, J shed 6 bases, and the junction held 15 bases outside the gene matches. Germline CDR1 reads SGHVS; CDR2 reads FQNEAQ. This CDR3 is built from 16 residues.

This chain links TRBV5-1 with TRBJ1-6, with a weak D call TRBD1 (5 bases). V lost 5 bases and J 5 bases, leaving 11 bases between the germline ends. There are 14 residues in the CDR3. The V gene's germline CDR1 is SGHRS and CDR2 YFSETQ. CDR3 protein: CASSWDGNNSPLHF. CDR3 DNA: TGCGCCAGCAGTTGGGACGGGAATAATTCACCCCTCCACTTT.

J is TRBJ1-5 and V is TRBV19; D is ambiguous. CDR1 and CDR2 (germline): LNHDA, SQIVND (reference sequence). Trimming removed 4 bases at V and 1 base at J, with 14 bases between. CDR3 length: 16 amino acids. The CDR3 DNA is TGTGCCAGTAGTAAGGAACCTCAGTGGAGCAATCAGCCCCAGCATTTT. Protein product: CASSKEPQWSNQPQHF.

This clonotype was recorded many times. The chain couples TRBV27 to TRBJ1-1; possibly TRBD1 for D (6 bases). CDR1 is MNHEY and CDR2 is SMNVEV in the germline V gene (reference sequence). The V and J ends lost 1 base and 5 bases respectively, with 11 bases between them. The CDR3 loop spans 14 amino acids. The DNA of the CDR3 is TGTGCCAGCAGTTTATACAGGGTGGGGACTGAAGCTTTCTTT. This translates into CASSLYRVGTEAFF.

The chain combines TRBV15 with TRBJ2-5, with 8 bases matching TRBD1. From germline, CDR1 is LNHNV and CDR2 YYDKDF (reference sequence). This CDR3 is built from 15 residues. With V trimmed by 5 bases and J by 5 bases, 10 bases remained unmatched. As DNA, the CDR3 is TGTGCCACCAGCGGGTGGCAGGGGGCAGGGGAGACCCAGTACTTC. Its protein product is CATSGWQGAGETQYF.